Below, 15 T cell receptor beta chains from the same sample are listed, as sequenced in a study of OX40 agonist ivuxolimab in advanced cancers. Here immunoSEQ multiplex PCR was the method, and the copy in TCRdb shows in-frame clones only, minus some. The table has tens of thousands of clones, around 87% seen once. Sequenced here: CD4+ or CD8+ T cells sorted from blood, sampled in a trial of the OX40 agonist ivuxolimab. The receptors here all came from an adult with an advanced solid tumor such as melanoma, head and neck, liver or kidney cancer.

This CDR3 is CASSPETRYEQYV. DNA for the CDR3: TGTGCCAGCAGCCCAGAGACACGGTACGAGCAGTACGTC. This chain connects TRBV7-2 to TRBJ2-7; D not resolved. The CDR3 runs 13 residues. V gave up 5 bases and J gave up 4 bases, with 12 bases separating them. Germline loops: CDR1 SGHTA, CDR2 FQGNSA.

The gene calls are TRBV30 and TRBJ2-3; 11 bases match TRBD1. Per the germline V gene, CDR1 is GTSNPN and CDR2 is SVGIG (reference sequence). CDR3 length: 13 amino acids. With V trimmed by 3 bases and J by 6 bases, 2 bases remained unmatched. CDR3 sequence (DNA): TGTGCCTGGAGGGACAGGGGGCGTGATACGCAGTATTTT. Translation: CAWRDRGRDTQYF. The variable domain in full, with the rest retrieved from reference TRBV30 and TRBJ2-3, is SQTIHQWPATLVQPVGSPLSLECTVEGTSNPNLYWYRQAAGRGLQLLFYSVGIGQISSEVPQNLSASRPQDRQFILSSKKLLLSDSGFYLCAWRDRGRDTQYFGPGTRLTVL.

The V gene is TRBV29-1, the J gene TRBJ1-3, with TRBD1 as a possible D gene (5 bases). Germline V CDR1 and CDR2: SQVTM, ANQGSEA. V was pared by 4 bases and J by 2 bases, with 9 bases between. CDR3 length: 13 residues. The CDR3 reads CSVGTGAGNTIYF. CDR3 sequence (DNA): TGCAGCGTTGGCACGGGGGCTGGAAACACCATATATTTT.

This clone was recorded only once. V is TRBV18 and J is TRBJ2-5, with 9 bases lining up with TRBD2. The V segment lost 8 bases and the J segment 4 bases; nucleotides outside the gene matches: 2. The CDR3 covers 12 residues. The germline gives CDR1 KGHSH, CDR2 LQKENI. The CDR3 here is CASLLAGETQYF. The DNA for the CDR3 is TGTGCCAGCCTACTAGCGGGAGAGACCCAGTACTTC.

CDR3 amino acids: CASSFSDRETQYF. The CDR3 region has the DNA TGTGCCAGCAGCTTTAGCGACAGGGAGACCCAGTACTTC. V and J are TRBV11-2 and TRBJ2-5; a weak D match, TRBD1 (6 bases). This CDR3 is 13 amino acids long. Germline V lookup: CDR1 SGHAT, CDR2 FQNNGV. V gave up 3 bases and J gave up 5 bases, with 10 bases separating them.

This sequence joins TRBV30 and TRBJ1-2; a possible D gene is TRBD1 (6 bases). Germline V gene data show CDR1 as GTSNPN and CDR2 as SVGIG (reference sequence). V lost 2 bases to trimming and J lost 8 bases, with 9 bases between them. The CDR3 is 11 amino acids. The CDR3 loop reads CAWSSRGGYTF. DNA of the CDR3: TGTGCCTGGAGTAGCAGGGGCGGCTACACCTTC.

The chain links TRBV18 to TRBJ2-1, with 9 bases matching TRBD1. The CDR3 runs to 14 residues. Trimming cost V 3 bases and J 6 bases; bases outside gene matches: 3. Germline lookup yields CDR1 KGHSH and CDR2 LQKENI. The chain's CDR3 is CASSPETGGNEQFF. CDR3 in DNA: TGTGCCAGCTCACCCGAGACAGGGGGCAATGAGCAGTTCTTC.

The V gene is TRBV11-3, the J gene TRBJ1-3, with D possibly matching TRBD1 (6 bases). The CDR3 length is 13 residues. V lost 5 bases and J 9 bases, leaving 14 bases between the germline ends. CDR1 and CDR2 from the germline V gene are SGHNT and YENEEA. The CDR3 nucleotides read TGTGCCAGCAGCCCGCGGACAGACGGCACCATATATTTT. Its translation is CASSPRTDGTIYF.

Remarks on this clone: The missing conserved phenylalanine or tryptophan at the end of this CDR3 makes a read error likely. The DNA is omitted, as the CDR3 cannot be located on it reliably, and the CDR3 follows TCRdb's listing. This chain uses TRBV29-1 with TRBJ2-6. From germline, CDR1 is SQVTM and CDR2 ANQGSEA. The CDR3 spans 9 amino acids, including both terminal residues. CDR3 region: CSVEGGLGL.

The chain recombines TRBV19 with TRBJ1-3; D unresolved. The V end lost 3 bases, the J end lost 0 bases, and 12 bases lay between the germline ends. The CDR3 is 16 amino acids. Germline loops: CDR1 LNHDA, CDR2 SQIVND (reference sequence). This chain's CDR3 is CASSIAFWTSGNTIYF. The CDR3 nucleotides read TGTGCCAGTAGTATCGCTTTCTGGACCTCTGGAAACACCATATATTTT.

The chain uses TRBV20-1 and TRBJ2-5; D remains unclear. Germline CDR1 DFQATT, CDR2 SNEGSKA (reference sequence). V was trimmed by 3 bases and J by 4 bases, leaving 6 bases between them. The CDR3 extends over 11 amino acids. The CDR3, as DNA: TGCAGTGCTAGTTATATAGAGACCCAGTACTTC. As protein: CSASYIETQYF.

This chain connects TRBV5-1 to TRBJ2-7; 7 nucleotides align to TRBD1. V lost 0 bases, J lost 5 bases, and 5 bases stayed unmatched. The CDR3 sequence is 14 residues long. Germline V gene sequence: CDR1 SGHRS, CDR2 YFSETQ. The CDR3, as DNA: TGCGCCAGCAGCTTGGGACAGGGTGTGCACGAGCAGTACGTC. This encodes CASSLGQGVHEQYV.

The chain recombines TRBV11-3 with TRBJ2-6; D gene uncertain. CDR1 and CDR2 from the germline V gene are SGHNT and YENEEA. With 11 bases removed from V and 2 bases from J, the gap between germline ends came to 13 bases. The CDR3 extends over 14 amino acids. CDR3 sequence reads: CAADGVTGANVLTF. Written as DNA, the CDR3 is TGTGCCGCCGATGGGGTAACTGGGGCCAACGTCCTGACTTTC. The full variable domain, its missing parts supplied by reference TRBV11-3 and TRBJ2-6, is EAGVVQSPRYKIIEKKQPVAFWCNPISGHNTLYWYLQNLGQGPELLIRYENEEAVDDSQLPKDRFSAERLKGVDSTLKIQPAELGDSAVYLCAADGVTGANVLTFGAGSRLTVL.

This rearrangement joins TRBV19 to TRBJ2-5; perhaps TRBD1 as D (6 bases). In germline, CDR1 is LNHDA, CDR2 SQIVND (reference sequence). The CDR3 spans 13 residues. V was clipped by 5 bases and J by 5 bases, with 12 bases between them. CDR3 loop: CASSLTGSETQYF. The CDR3 DNA reads as TGTGCCAGTAGTCTGACAGGTAGTGAGACCCAGTACTTC.

This rearrangement joins TRBV19 to TRBJ2-5, with D possibly TRBD1 on 6 matching bases. Trimming left V 4 bases short and J 4 bases short, with 10 bases between. The CDR3 is 13 residues long. CDR1 and CDR2 from the germline V gene are LNHDA and SQIVND (reference sequence). The CDR3 DNA is TGTGCCAGTAGTACCTCCAGGGGAGAGACCCAGTACTTC. Translating it yields CASSTSRGETQYF.